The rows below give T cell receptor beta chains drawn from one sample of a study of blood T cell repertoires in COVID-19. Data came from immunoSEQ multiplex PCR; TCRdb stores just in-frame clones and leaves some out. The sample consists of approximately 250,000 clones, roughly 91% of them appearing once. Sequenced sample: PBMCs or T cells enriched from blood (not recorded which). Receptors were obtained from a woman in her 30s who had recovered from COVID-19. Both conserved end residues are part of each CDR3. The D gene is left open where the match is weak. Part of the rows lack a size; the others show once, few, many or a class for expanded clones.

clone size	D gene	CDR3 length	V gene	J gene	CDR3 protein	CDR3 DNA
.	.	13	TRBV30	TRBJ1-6	CAWSPGNNSPLHF	TGTGCCTGGAGCCCAGGGAATAATTCACCCCTCCACTTT
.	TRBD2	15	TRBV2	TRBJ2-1	CASGPGGRAYNEQFF	TGTGCCAGCGGTCCGGGCGGGAGGGCCTACAATGAGCAGTTCTTC
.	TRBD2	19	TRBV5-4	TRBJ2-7	CASSPPPDGTSGDPYEQYF	TGTGCCAGCAGCCCCCCTCCTGACGGGACTAGCGGGGACCCCTACGAGCAGTACTTC
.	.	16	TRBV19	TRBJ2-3	CASSTNRDTYTDTQYF	TGTGCCAGTAGTACAAACCGGGACACCTACACAGATACGCAGTATTTT
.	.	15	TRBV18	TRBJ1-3	CASSPRNRVGDTIYF	TGTGCCAGCTCACCACGGAACAGGGTTGGAGACACCATATATTTT
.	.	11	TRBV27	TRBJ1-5	CASSFGQPQHF	TGTGCCAGCAGTTTCGGTCAGCCCCAGCATTTT
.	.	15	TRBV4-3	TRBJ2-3	CASRGRLFSTDTQYF	TGCGCCAGCAGGGGGCGATTATTTAGCACAGATACGCAGTATTTT
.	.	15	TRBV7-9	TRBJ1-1	CASSRRGQSFTEAFF	TGTGCCAGCAGCCGGCGGGGGCAGTCCTTCACTGAAGCTTTCTTT
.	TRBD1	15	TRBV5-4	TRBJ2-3	CASSDWTGLTDTQYF	TGTGCCAGCAGCGACTGGACAGGGTTGACAGATACGCAGTATTTT
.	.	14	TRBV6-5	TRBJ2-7	CASTVGHRPYEQYF	TGTGCCAGCACGGTGGGCCACCGCCCGTACGAGCAGTACTTC
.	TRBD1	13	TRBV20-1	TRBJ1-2	CSASRQGLHGYTF	TGCAGTGCTAGTCGACAGGGTCTACATGGCTACACCTTC
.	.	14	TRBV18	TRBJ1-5	CASSKGESNQPQHF	TGTGCCAGTTCAAAGGGGGAGAGCAATCAGCCCCAGCATTTT
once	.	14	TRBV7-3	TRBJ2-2	CASSLKVTAGELFF	TGTGCCAGCAGCTTAAAAGTCACAGCCGGGGAGCTGTTTTTT
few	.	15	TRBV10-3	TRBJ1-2	CAISEEQGISYGYTF	TGTGCCATCAGTGAGGAACAGGGCATTTCCTATGGCTACACCTTC
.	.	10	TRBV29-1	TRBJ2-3	CSVRRDTQYF	TGCAGCGTTAGGAGAGATACGCAGTATTTT
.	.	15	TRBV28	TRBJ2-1	CASSFEGGRYNEQFF	TGTGCCAGCAGCTTCGAGGGTGGTAGGTACAATGAGCAGTTCTTC
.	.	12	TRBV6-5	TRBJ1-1	CASSRPGTEAFF	TGTGCCAGCAGCCGGCCGGGCACTGAAGCTTTCTTT
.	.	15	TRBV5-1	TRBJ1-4	CASRPQGLRSEKLFF	TGCGCCAGCAGACCCCAGGGGCTAAGGAGTGAAAAACTGTTTTTT
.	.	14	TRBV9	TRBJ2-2	CASSKYRANGELFF	TGTGCCAGCAGCAAATATAGAGCGAACGGGGAGCTGTTTTTT
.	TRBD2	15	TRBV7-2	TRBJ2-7	CASSLTAGLAGEQYF	TGTGCCAGCAGCCTAACGGCGGGACTAGCGGGAGAGCAGTACTTC
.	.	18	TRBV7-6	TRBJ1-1	CASSLYLIPSVGGTEAFF	TGTGCCAGCAGCTTATATCTGATCCCCTCCGTCGGCGGCACTGAAGCTTTCTTT
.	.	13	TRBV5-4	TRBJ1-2	CASASGVASGYTF	TGTGCCAGCGCCTCGGGTGTGGCCTCTGGCTACACCTTC
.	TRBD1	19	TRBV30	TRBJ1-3	CAWSVSSRRQGASGNTIYF	TGTGCCTGGAGTGTTTCTAGCAGGAGACAGGGGGCCTCTGGAAACACCATATATTTT
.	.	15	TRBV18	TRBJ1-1	CASSPFFGTMSEAFF	TGTGCCAGCTCACCATTCTTCGGCACTATGTCTGAAGCTTTCTTT
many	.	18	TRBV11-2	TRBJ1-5	CASSLSPLARVLNQPQHF	TGTGCCAGCAGCTTAAGCCCCCTGGCCAGGGTGCTCAATCAGCCCCAGCATTTT
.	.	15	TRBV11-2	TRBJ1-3	CASSLAGTYGNTIYF	TGTGCCAGCAGCTTAGCGGGGACTTATGGAAACACCATATATTTT
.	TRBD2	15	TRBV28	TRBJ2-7	CASSKRREDLYEQYF	TGTGCCAGCAGTAAAAGGCGGGAGGACCTCTACGAGCAGTACTTC
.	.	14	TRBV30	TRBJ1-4	CAWSVHLKNEKLFF	TGTGCCTGGAGTGTCCACTTAAAGAATGAAAAACTGTTTTTT
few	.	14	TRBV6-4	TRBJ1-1	CASSDSEGSTEAFF	TGTGCCAGCAGTGACTCCGAGGGAAGCACTGAAGCTTTCTTT
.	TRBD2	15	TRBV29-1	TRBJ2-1	CSVASAGGSYNEQFF	TGCAGCGTCGCAAGTGCGGGAGGGTCCTACAATGAGCAGTTCTTC
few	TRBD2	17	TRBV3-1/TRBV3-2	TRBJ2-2	CASSQVAGGPRTGELFF	TGTGCCAGCAGCCAAGTAGCGGGAGGGCCTCGGACCGGGGAGCTGTTTTTT
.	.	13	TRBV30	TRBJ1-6	CAWIGQSNSPLHF	TGTGCCTGGATTGGTCAGTCCAATTCACCCCTCCACTTT
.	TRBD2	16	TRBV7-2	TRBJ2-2	CASKGLAGLGGGELFF	TGTGCCAGCAAGGGACTAGCGGGATTAGGCGGCGGGGAGCTGTTTTTT
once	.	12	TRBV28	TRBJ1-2	CASTLGDYGYTF	TGTGCCAGCACTCTAGGGGACTATGGCTACACCTTC
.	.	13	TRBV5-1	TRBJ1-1	CASSLYSSTEAFF	TGCGCCAGCAGCTTGTATTCTAGCACTGAAGCTTTCTTT